The 23 T cell receptor beta chains below were found in one sample sequenced in a study of blood T cells in healthy people across ages. Primers used in a second PCR of about 7 to 12 cycles were a sample-barcoded 5' primer and a J-beta primer mix. TCRdb redid the calling of the 5' RACE reads with MiXCR, one entry per CDR3 protein. The profile covers 1.5 million to 2 million distinct CDR3 sequences, with roughly a third appearing a single time and about 11% taken by the ten largest. Sequenced material: blood. Every receptor here comes from a woman in her 30s in good health.

Comment on this clonotype: This may arise from a read error, as a much more abundant clone is one base away. The gene calls are TRBV29-1 and TRBJ2-7; D is unclear. CDR1 SQVTM and CDR2 ANQGSEA come from the germline V gene. This CDR3 has 15 amino acids. The DNA of the CDR3 is TGCAGCGTTCCACATCATCGGGTCGGATCCTGCGAGCAGTACTTC. This gives the protein CSVPHHRVGSCEQYF.

For the CDR3, the DNA is TGCAGTGCTAGAGGACAGGGATATAACTATGGCTACACCTTC. Translated, it gives CSARGQGYNYGYTF. The chain links TRBV20-1 to TRBJ1-2; 7 bases map to TRBD1. Germline loops: CDR1 DFQATT, CDR2 SNEGSKA (reference sequence). After removal of 1 base from V and 1 base from J, the junction contained 3 bases not matched to a gene. The CDR3 is 14 amino acids.

The genes are TRBV4-1 and TRBJ1-3; D call uncertain. The CDR3 length is 13 residues. Germline V gene sequence: CDR1 MGHRA, CDR2 YSYEKL. The V and J ends lost 1 base and 4 bases respectively, with 5 bases between them. This CDR3 is CASSQGVGNTIYF. For the CDR3, the DNA is TGCGCCAGCAGCCAAGGCGTAGGAAACACCATATATTTT.

The chain uses TRBV7-9 and TRBJ2-1, with 7 bases that match TRBD2. The CDR3 runs to 17 residues. The V and J ends lost 3 bases and 0 bases, in that order; junction bases with no gene match: 8. Germline V gene data show CDR1 as SEHNR and CDR2 as FQNEAQ (reference sequence). The CDR3 region is CASSLRLALSSYNEQFF. The CDR3 DNA reads as TGTGCCAGCAGCTTGAGACTAGCACTGAGCTCCTACAATGAGCAGTTCTTC. Supplemented by reference TRBV7-9 and TRBJ2-1, the full variable domain reads DTGVSQNPRHKITKRGQNVTFRCDPISEHNRLYWYRQTLGQGPEFLTYFQNEAQLEKSRLLSDRFSAERPKGSFSTLEIQRTEQGDSAMYLCASSLRLALSSYNEQFFGPGTRLTVL.

V and J are TRBV7-9 and TRBJ2-7, with D perhaps being TRBD1 or TRBD2 (5 bases each). The germline V gene has CDR1 SEHNR and CDR2 FQNEAQ (reference sequence). V shed 6 bases and J shed 2 bases, with 20 bases lying between them. The CDR3 totals 16 residues. CDR3 bases: TGTGCCAGCAGTCCAACAAGGGGAGCGGACGCCTACGAGCAGTACTTC. As protein: CASSPTRGADAYEQYF.

A few counts support this clonotype. This rearrangement joins TRBV4-2 to TRBJ1-2; D gene ambiguous. CDR1 is LGHNA and CDR2 is YNFKEQ in the germline V gene. This CDR3 has 15 amino acids. The ends were cut back, 0 bases at V and 5 bases at J, with 13 bases in the middle. Here the CDR3 DNA reads TGTGCCAGCAGCCAAGACATGACACCCTTTTATGGCTACACCTTC. It specifies CASSQDMTPFYGYTF.

There are many counts of this clonotype. This chain joins TRBV7-2 and TRBJ2-5; D may correspond to TRBD1 or TRBD2 (5 bases each). Trimming cost V 5 bases and J 5 bases, with 9 bases left between them. CDR1 is SGHTA, CDR2 FQGNSA, per germline. This CDR3 region has 12 residues. CDR3 region: CASSLWGETQYF. DNA of the CDR3: TGTGCCAGCAGCCTTTGGGGGGAGACCCAGTACTTC.

CDR3 nucleotides: TGTGCCAGCAGCCAAGGGGGAGGTCGGCTAGTCGGAGAGACCCAGTACTTC. Translated, it gives CASSQGGGRLVGETQYF. The gene calls are TRBV3-1 and TRBJ2-5, with D possibly being TRBD2 (6 bases). V dropped 1 base and J dropped 4 bases, with 19 bases sitting between them. The CDR3 covers 17 residues. Germline values: CDR1 LGHDT, CDR2 YNNKEL (reference sequence).

This clonotype has just a few counts. V is TRBV20-1 and J is TRBJ1-2; 7 bases are shared with TRBD1. The germline V gene has CDR1 DFQATT and CDR2 SNEGSKA (reference sequence). CDR3 size: 14 residues. V gave up 3 bases and J gave up 4 bases; unmatched junction bases: 8. The CDR3 sequence: CSARLAGTAYGYTF. The CDR3 bases are TGCAGTGCTAGGCTGGCGGGGACAGCCTATGGCTACACCTTC.

This clonotype was seen ten or more times. The J gene is TRBJ2-3, the V gene TRBV20-1, with 8 bases that match TRBD2. Germline assignment: CDR1 DFQATT and CDR2 SNEGSKA (reference sequence). V was pared by 3 bases and J by 2 bases, with 4 bases of the junction left unmatched. This CDR3 spans 14 amino acids. The CDR3 is CSASRGGSTDTQYF. The CDR3, as DNA: TGCAGTGCTAGTCGGGGGGGGTCCACAGATACGCAGTATTTT.

The chain is built from TRBV7-9 and TRBJ2-7, with D maybe TRBD2 (7 bases). This CDR3 spans 16 amino acids. V lost 1 base and J 1 base, leaving 14 bases between the germline ends. Germline assignment: CDR1 SEHNR and CDR2 FQNEAQ (reference sequence). For the CDR3, the DNA is TGTGCCAGCAGCTTAGTCGGGGGGCGACTGTCCTACGAGCAGTACTTC. It encodes CASSLVGGRLSYEQYF.

This clonotype was detected only a few times. This chain connects TRBV11-2 to TRBJ2-6, with TRBD2 as a possible D gene (6 bases). The V gene's germline CDR1 is SGHAT and CDR2 FQNNGV. Trimming cost V 1 base and J 4 bases, with 23 bases left between them. CDR3 length equals 20 residues. The CDR3 DNA is TGTGCCAGCAGCTTAGGAGGGCGGGGCAGCAGCCTGCAGGGGGCCAACGTCCTGACTTTC. Translated, it gives CASSLGGRGSSLQGANVLTF.

A few counts support this clonotype. The CDR3 DNA reads TGTGCCAGCAGCTCGGACGGGGCGGCGGCATATAATTCACCCCTCCACTTT. Encoded protein: CASSSDGAAAYNSPLHF. V usage is TRBV7-8 and J usage is TRBJ1-6; maybe TRBD1 (5 bases). The germline CDR1 and CDR2 sequences are SGHVS and FQNEAQ. Trimming pared 4 bases from V and 4 bases from J, leaving 17 bases between. This CDR3 is built from 17 residues.

The V call is TRBV12-3 or TRBV12-4, the J call TRBJ1-2; D remains unclear. Deletions cut 5 bases from V and 4 bases from J, with 17 bases between. The CDR3 is 15 residues long. Here the CDR3 reads CASSASGSGSYGYTF. CDR3 bases: TGTGCCAGCAGTGCTAGTGGGTCGGGGAGCTATGGCTACACCTTC.

The chain uses TRBV3-1 and TRBJ2-5; 7 bases are shared with TRBD2. CDR1 is LGHDT, CDR2 YNNKEL, per germline (reference sequence). The CDR3 covers 14 residues. J was trimmed by 11 bases and V by 4 bases; bases with no gene match: 13. CDR3 sequence (DNA): TGTGCCAGCAGCCCTGGGGAGGGCCTAAGTGAGCAGTACTTC. This encodes CASSPGEGLSEQYF.

A few counts support this clonotype. J is TRBJ1-2 and V is TRBV20-1; no definite D call. The CDR3 extends over 14 amino acids. Trimming took 3 bases from V and 4 from J, leaving 15 bases between them. Germline V gives CDR1 DFQATT, CDR2 SNEGSKA (reference sequence). The CDR3 coding sequence is TGCAGTGCTAGGCACCTCGGGGAAACCTATGGCTACACCTTC. Protein: CSARHLGETYGYTF.

This clonotype was detected only a few times. This chain links TRBV4-1 with TRBJ2-7; D ambiguous. The CDR3 consists of 16 residues. The V gene's germline CDR1 is MGHRA and CDR2 YSYEKL. V was cut by 6 bases and J by 3 bases, with 21 bases left in between. The CDR3 here is CASRLDVLGKGYEQYF. The CDR3, as DNA: TGCGCCAGCAGACTTGACGTCCTTGGGAAGGGCTACGAGCAGTACTTC.

The rearrangement links TRBV20-1 to TRBJ2-7; 9 bases match TRBD1. The J segment lost 4 bases and the V segment lost 6 bases, leaving 7 bases of the junction unmatched. The CDR3 sequence is 13 residues long. Germline V gene lookup returns CDR1 DFQATT and CDR2 SNEGSKA (reference sequence). CDR3 sequence (DNA): TGCAGTGCAAATGACAGGGGGTGGTACGAGCAGTACTTC. It specifies CSANDRGWYEQYF.

V usage is TRBV15 and J usage is TRBJ1-1; possibly TRBD1 for D (5 bases). With 0 bases removed from V and 4 bases from J, the gap between germline ends came to 15 bases. This CDR3 comprises 16 residues. Germline V gene data show CDR1 as LNHNV and CDR2 as YYDKDF (reference sequence). CDR3: CATSRDYGASSTEAFF. The DNA of the CDR3 is TGTGCCACCAGCAGAGATTACGGGGCTTCGAGCACTGAAGCTTTCTTT.

This rearrangement joins TRBV18 to TRBJ2-4; D may correspond to TRBD1 or TRBD2 (5 bases each). Trimming pared 3 bases from V and 8 bases from J, leaving 35 bases between. CDR1 is KGHSH and CDR2 is LQKENI in the germline V gene. The CDR3 extends over 21 amino acids. The CDR3 DNA follows: TGTGCCAGCTCACCTCGAGCCACCGGGACCGCGCTGGTCTCCGGGAAAGACATTCAGTACTTC. Encoded protein: CASSPRATGTALVSGKDIQYF. The full variable domain, its missing parts supplied by reference TRBV18 and TRBJ2-4, is NAGVMQNPRHLVRRRGQEARLRCSPMKGHSHVYWYRQLPEEGLKFMVYLQKENIIDESGMPKERFSAEFPKEGPSILRIQQVVRGDSAAYFCASSPRATGTALVSGKDIQYFGAGTRLSVL.

The chain links TRBV6-2 or TRBV6-3 to TRBJ1-4, with D uncertain. The CDR3 has 14 amino acids. Deletions cut 6 bases from V and 0 bases from J, with 8 bases between. From germline, CDR1 is MNHEY and CDR2 SVGEGT. CDR3 amino acids: CASRHRPTNEKLFF. The CDR3 bases are TGTGCCAGCAGACACAGACCAACTAATGAAAAACTGTTTTTT.

The J gene is TRBJ2-5, the V gene TRBV29-1; D perhaps matches TRBD2 (7 bases). The CDR3 has 15 residues. From germline, CDR1 is SQVTM and CDR2 ANQGSEA. With 8 bases removed from V and 4 bases from J, the gap between germline ends came to 23 bases. The CDR3 sequence: CSIKGGGGRGETQYF. For the CDR3, the DNA is TGCAGCATTAAAGGGGGGGGAGGCAGGGGAGAGACCCAGTACTTC.

This clonotype was seen a handful of times. The chain recombines TRBV7-2 with TRBJ2-1, with a possible D match to TRBD2 (6 bases). V gave up 7 bases and J gave up 3 bases, with 13 bases separating them. Germline assignment: CDR1 SGHTA and CDR2 FQGNSA. CDR3 length: 14 residues. The CDR3 loop is CASTRVGGYNEQFF. CDR3 nucleotides: TGTGCCAGCACCCGAGTGGGGGGCTACAATGAGCAGTTCTTC. The full variable domain, its missing parts supplied by reference TRBV7-2 and TRBJ2-1, is GAGVSQSPSNKVTEKGKDVELRCDPISGHTALYWYRQSLGQGLEFLIYFQGNSAPDKSGLPSDRFSAERTGGSVSTLTIQRTQQEDSAVYLCASTRVGGYNEQFFGPGTRLTVL.